This entry concerns a single T cell receptor (beta chain). The data belong to a study of blood T cell repertoires in COVID-19. Study-level background: T cells, B-cell-depleted T cells, or PBMCs supplied cDNA or gDNA.

Germline loops: CDR1 SGHTS, CDR2 YDEGEE. The junction had 1 base not matched to a gene; V was cut back by 2 bases and J by 1 base. The CDR3 has 15 amino acids. Assay: immunoSEQ multiplex PCR; the TCRdb copy retains only in-frame clones and omits some. The table shows about 28,000 clones, with roughly 70% occurring only once. The chain couples TRBV5-8 to TRBJ2-3, with 10 bases aligning to TRBD1. Sequencing used peripheral blood. The receptor's source is a boy between 2 and 15 years old with active or convalescent COVID-19. The CDR3 region is CASSLGTGGTDTQYF. CDR3 DNA: TGTGCCAGCAGCTTAGGGACAGGGGGCACAGATACGCAGTATTTT. The variable domain in full, with the rest retrieved from reference TRBV5-8 and TRBJ2-3, is EAGVTQSPTHLIKTRGQQATLRCSPISGHTSVYWYQQALGLGLQFLLWYDEGEERNRGNFPPRFSGRQFPNYSSELNVNALELEDSALYLCASSLGTGGTDTQYFGPGTRLTVL.